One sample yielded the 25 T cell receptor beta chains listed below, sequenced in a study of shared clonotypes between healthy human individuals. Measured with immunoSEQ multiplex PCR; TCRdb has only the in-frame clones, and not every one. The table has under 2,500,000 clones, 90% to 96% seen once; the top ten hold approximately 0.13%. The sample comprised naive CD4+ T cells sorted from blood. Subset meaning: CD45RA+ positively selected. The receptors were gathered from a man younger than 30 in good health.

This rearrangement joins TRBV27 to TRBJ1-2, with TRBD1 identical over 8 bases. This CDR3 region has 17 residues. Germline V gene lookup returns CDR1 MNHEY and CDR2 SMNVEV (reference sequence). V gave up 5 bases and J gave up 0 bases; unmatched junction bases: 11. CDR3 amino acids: CASSIGQGSFSNYGYTF. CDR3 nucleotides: TGTGCCAGCAGTATCGGACAGGGCTCGTTCTCTAACTATGGCTACACCTTC.

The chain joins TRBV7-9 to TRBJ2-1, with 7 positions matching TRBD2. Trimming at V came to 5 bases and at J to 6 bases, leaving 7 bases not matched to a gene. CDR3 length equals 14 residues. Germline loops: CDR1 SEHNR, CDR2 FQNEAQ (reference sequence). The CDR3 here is CASSPSGLSNEQFF. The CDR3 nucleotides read TGTGCCAGCAGCCCTAGCGGCCTCTCCAATGAGCAGTTCTTC. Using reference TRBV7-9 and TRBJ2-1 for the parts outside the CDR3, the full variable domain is DTGVSQNPRHKITKRGQNVTFRCDPISEHNRLYWYRQTLGQGPEFLTYFQNEAQLEKSRLLSDRFSAERPKGSFSTLEIQRTEQGDSAMYLCASSPSGLSNEQFFGPGTRLTVL.

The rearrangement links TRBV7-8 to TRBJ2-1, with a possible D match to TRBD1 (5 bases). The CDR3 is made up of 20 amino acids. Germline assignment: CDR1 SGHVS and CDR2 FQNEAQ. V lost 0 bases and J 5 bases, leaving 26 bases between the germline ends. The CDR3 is CASSLAGTGTPRRRNNEQFF. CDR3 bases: TGTGCCAGCAGCTTAGCCGGAACAGGCACCCCTCGTCGCAGAAACAATGAGCAGTTCTTC.

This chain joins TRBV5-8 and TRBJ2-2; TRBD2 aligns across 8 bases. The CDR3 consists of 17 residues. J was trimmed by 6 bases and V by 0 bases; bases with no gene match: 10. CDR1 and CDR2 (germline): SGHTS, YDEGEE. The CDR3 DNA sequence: TGTGCCAGCAGCTTGGCTTTAAGGACTAGCCTTGCCGGGGAGCTGTTTTTT. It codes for CASSLALRTSLAGELFF.

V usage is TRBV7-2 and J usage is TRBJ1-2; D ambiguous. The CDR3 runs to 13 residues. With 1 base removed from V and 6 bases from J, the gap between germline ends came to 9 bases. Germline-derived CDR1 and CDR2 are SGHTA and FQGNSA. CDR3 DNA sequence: TGTGCCAGCAGCTTAGGTACCAAGAATGGCTACACCTTC. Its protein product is CASSLGTKNGYTF.

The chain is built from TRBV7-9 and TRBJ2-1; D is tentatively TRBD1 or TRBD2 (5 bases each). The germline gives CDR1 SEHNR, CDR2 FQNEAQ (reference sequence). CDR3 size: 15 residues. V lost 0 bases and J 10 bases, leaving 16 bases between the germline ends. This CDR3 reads CASSLALIDEGEQFF. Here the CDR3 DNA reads TGTGCCAGCAGCTTAGCCCTAATTGACGAGGGGGAGCAGTTCTTC.

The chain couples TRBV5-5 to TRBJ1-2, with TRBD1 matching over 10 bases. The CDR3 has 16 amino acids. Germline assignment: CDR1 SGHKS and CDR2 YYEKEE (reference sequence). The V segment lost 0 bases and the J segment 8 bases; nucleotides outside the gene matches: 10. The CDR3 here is CASSLVVGTGAEGYTF. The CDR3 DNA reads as TGTGCCAGCAGCTTGGTGGTCGGGACAGGGGCAGAGGGCTACACCTTC.

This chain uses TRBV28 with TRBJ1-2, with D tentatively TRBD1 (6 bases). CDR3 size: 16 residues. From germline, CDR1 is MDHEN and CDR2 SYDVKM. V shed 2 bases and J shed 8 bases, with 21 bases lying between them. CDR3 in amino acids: CASSLLGRQDRSGYTF. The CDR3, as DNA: TGTGCCAGCAGTTTACTTGGGCGTCAAGACAGGAGCGGCTACACCTTC.

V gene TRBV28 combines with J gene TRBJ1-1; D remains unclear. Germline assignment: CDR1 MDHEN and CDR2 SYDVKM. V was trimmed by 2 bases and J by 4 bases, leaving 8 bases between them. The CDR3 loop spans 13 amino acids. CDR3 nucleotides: TGTGCCAGCAGTTTAAACCAGATCACTGAAGCTTTCTTT. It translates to CASSLNQITEAFF.

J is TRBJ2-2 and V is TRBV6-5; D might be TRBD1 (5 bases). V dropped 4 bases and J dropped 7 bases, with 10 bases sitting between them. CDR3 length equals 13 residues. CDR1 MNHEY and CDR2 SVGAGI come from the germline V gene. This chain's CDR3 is CASSSRVGGELFF. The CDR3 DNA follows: TGTGCCAGCAGTTCCAGGGTGGGCGGGGAGCTGTTTTTT.

This CDR3 reads CASRGLYGLGTDTQYF. CDR3 coding DNA: TGTGCCAGCAGAGGGTTGTACGGACTAGGCACAGATACGCAGTATTTT. V and J are TRBV5-6 and TRBJ2-3, with TRBD2 matching 7 bases. CDR3 size: 16 residues. J lost 1 base, V lost 5 bases, and 10 bases had no gene match. Germline V lookup: CDR1 SGHDT, CDR2 YYEEEE.

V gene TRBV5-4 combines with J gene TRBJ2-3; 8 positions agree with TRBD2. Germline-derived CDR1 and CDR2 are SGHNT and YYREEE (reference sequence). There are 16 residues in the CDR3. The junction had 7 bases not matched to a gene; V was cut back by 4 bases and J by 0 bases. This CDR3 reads CASSAGGRSSTDTQYF. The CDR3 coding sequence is TGTGCCAGCAGCGCGGGGGGCCGTTCGAGCACAGATACGCAGTATTTT.

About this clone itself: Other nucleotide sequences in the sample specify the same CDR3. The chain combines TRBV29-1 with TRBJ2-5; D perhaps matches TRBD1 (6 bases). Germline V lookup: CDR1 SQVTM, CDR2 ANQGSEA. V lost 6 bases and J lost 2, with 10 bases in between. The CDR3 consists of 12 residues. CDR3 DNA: TGCAGCGTAGCGACAGGACAAGAGACCCAGTACTTC. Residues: CSVATGQETQYF.

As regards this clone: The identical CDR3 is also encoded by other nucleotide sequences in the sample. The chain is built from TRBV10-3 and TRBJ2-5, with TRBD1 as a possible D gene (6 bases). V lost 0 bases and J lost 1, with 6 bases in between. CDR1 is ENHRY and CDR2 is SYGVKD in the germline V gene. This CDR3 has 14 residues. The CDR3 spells CAISESGGQETQYF. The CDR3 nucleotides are TGTGCCATCAGTGAGTCAGGGGGCCAAGAGACCCAGTACTTC.

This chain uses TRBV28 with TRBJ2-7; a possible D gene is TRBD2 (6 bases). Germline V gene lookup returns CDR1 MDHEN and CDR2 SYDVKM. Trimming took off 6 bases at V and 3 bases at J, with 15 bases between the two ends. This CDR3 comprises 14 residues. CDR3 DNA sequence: TGTGCCAGCAGACCACGGGGGTCACGCTACGAGCAGTACTTC. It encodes CASRPRGSRYEQYF.

CDR3 amino acids: CASVPALRTSTGELFF. The CDR3 nucleotides are TGTGCCAGCGTCCCGGCGTTGCGGACCTCCACCGGGGAGCTGTTTTTT. This sequence joins TRBV6-6 and TRBJ2-2; no firm D call. The V end was cut by 8 bases, the J end by 4 bases, with 20 bases between. The V gene's germline CDR1 is MNHNY and CDR2 SVGAGI (reference sequence). This CDR3 spans 16 amino acids.

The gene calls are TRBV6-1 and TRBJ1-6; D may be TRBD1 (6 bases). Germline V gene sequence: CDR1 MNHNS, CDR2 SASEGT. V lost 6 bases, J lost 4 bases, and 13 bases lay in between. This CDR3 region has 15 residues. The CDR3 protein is CASRDGQHYNSPLHF. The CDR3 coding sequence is TGTGCCAGCAGGGATGGACAGCATTATAATTCACCCCTCCACTTT.

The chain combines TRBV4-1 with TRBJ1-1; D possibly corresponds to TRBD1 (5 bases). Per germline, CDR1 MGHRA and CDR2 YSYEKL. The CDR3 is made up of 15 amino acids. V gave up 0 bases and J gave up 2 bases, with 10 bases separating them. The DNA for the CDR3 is TGCGCCAGCAGCCAAGAACACGGGGCTAACACTGAAGCTTTCTTT. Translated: CASSQEHGANTEAFF.

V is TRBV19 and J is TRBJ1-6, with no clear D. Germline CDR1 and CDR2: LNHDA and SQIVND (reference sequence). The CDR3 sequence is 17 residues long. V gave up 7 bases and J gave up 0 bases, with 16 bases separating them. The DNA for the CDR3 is TGTGCCAGTATCAAGGACGGACTCAGCTCCTATAATTCACCCCTCCACTTT. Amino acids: CASIKDGLSSYNSPLHF.

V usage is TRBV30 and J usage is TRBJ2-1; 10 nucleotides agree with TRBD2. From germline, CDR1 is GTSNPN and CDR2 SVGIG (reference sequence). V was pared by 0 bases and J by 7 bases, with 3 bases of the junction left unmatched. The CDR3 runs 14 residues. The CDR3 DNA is TGTGCCTGGAGTGTAGCGGGGGGGTCTAATGAGCAGTTCTTC. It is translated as CAWSVAGGSNEQFF.

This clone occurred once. CDR3 residues: CASSYTSGGDVTQYF. Written as DNA, the CDR3 is TGTGCCAGCAGTTATACTAGCGGGGGGGATGTTACGCAGTATTTT. The chain uses TRBV11-2 and TRBJ2-3; 13 bases line up with TRBD2. V shed 6 bases, J shed 8 bases, and the junction held 8 bases outside the gene matches. This CDR3 contains 15 residues. CDR1 is SGHAT and CDR2 is FQNNGV in the germline V gene. Combining the CDR3 with reference TRBV11-2 and TRBJ2-3 gives the whole variable domain EAGVAQSPRYKIIEKRQSVAFWCNPISGHATLYWYQQILGQGPKLLIQFQNNGVVDDSQLPKDRFSAERLKGVDSTLKIQPAKLEDSAVYLCASSYTSGGDVTQYFGPGTRLTVL.

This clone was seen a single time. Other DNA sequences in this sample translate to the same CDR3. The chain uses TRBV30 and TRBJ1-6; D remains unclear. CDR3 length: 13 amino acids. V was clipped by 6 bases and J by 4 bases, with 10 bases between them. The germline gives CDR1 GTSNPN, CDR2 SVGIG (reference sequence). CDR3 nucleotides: TGTGCCTGTTCGGAGGTTTATAATTCACCCCTCCACTTT. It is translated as CACSEVYNSPLHF.

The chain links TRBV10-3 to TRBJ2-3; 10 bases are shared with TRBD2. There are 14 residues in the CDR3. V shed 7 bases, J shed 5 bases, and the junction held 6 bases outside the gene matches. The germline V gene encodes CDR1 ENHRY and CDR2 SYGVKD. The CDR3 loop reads CAIKTAGGRDTQYF. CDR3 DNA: TGTGCCATCAAAACAGCGGGGGGGCGAGATACGCAGTATTTT.

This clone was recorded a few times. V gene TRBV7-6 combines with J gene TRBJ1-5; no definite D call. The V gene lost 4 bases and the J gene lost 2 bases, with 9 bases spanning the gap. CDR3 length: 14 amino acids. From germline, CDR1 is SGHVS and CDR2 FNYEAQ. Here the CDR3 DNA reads TGTGCCAGCAGCTCCGCCCCGGGCAATCAGCCCCAGCATTTT. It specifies CASSSAPGNQPQHF.

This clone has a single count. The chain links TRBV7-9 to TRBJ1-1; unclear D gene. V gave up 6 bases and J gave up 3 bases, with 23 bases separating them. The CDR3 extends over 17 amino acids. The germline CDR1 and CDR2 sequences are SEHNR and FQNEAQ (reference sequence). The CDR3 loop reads CASRPMRATPRDTEAFF. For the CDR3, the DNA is TGTGCCAGCAGACCCATGAGGGCCACTCCTCGGGACACTGAAGCTTTCTTT. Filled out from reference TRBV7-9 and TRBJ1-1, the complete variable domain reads DTGVSQNPRHKITKRGQNVTFRCDPISEHNRLYWYRQTLGQGPEFLTYFQNEAQLEKSRLLSDRFSAERPKGSFSTLEIQRTEQGDSAMYLCASRPMRATPRDTEAFFGQGTRLTVV.